This T cell receptor beta chain originates from a study of OX40 agonist ivuxolimab in advanced cancers. Study background: Each patient was given ivuxolimab into a vein every 2 weeks, at 0.01 to 10 mg/kg. Study conclusions and caveats: Compared with CD4+, CD8+ T cells on average had more expanded clones.

This clone was recorded once. The target antigen is unknown. Autoimmune disease history or systemic immunosuppression disqualified patients. At cycle 4 day 1, cycle 7 day 1, and baseline, blood was sampled. This CDR3 has 15 residues. The V and J ends lost 0 bases and 6 bases respectively, with 13 bases between them. Germline assignment: CDR1 SGHNT and CDR2 YYREEE (reference sequence). Method: immunoSEQ multiplex PCR; TCRdb's copy keeps in-frame clones and lacks some. Among approximately 120,000 clones listed, under 95% were seen once. Sequences were derived from CD4+ or CD8+ T cells sorted from blood, sampled in a trial of the OX40 agonist ivuxolimab. This chain uses TRBV5-4 with TRBJ2-1; D not resolved. This clonotype was sampled from an adult with an advanced solid tumor such as melanoma, head and neck, liver or kidney cancer. The CDR3 DNA sequence: TGTGCCAGCAGCTTGGAAACAATTGTCTTCAATGAGCAGTTCTTC. Protein sequence: CASSLETIVFNEQFF.